Below are 22 T cell receptor beta chains sequenced from a single sample in a study of tumor and adjacent non-tumor tissue in lung cancer. The template was RNA from unsorted bulk tissue. This non-tumor lung sample came from over 3 cm beyond the tumor edge. The library came from three nested PCR rounds adapted from ARM-PCR protocols. TCRdb re-derived calls from the multiplex PCR reads in MiXCR, one entry per CDR3 protein. In the table there are over 40,000 distinct CDR3 sequences, 70% to 80% of which are singletons. Sequencing was carried out using distant non-tumor lung tissue. All receptors derive from a woman aged 55 to 70 with non-small cell lung cancer.

Worth noting for this clonotype: The conserved closing phenylalanine or tryptophan is absent in this CDR3, likely reflecting a read error. The DNA is omitted, as the CDR3 cannot be located on it reliably, and the CDR3 follows TCRdb's listing. The chain is built from TRBV6-5 and TRBJ2-5; the table's TRBD2 call for D was not verified on the DNA. The CDR3 comprises 18 residues, both ends counted. Germline CDR1 reads MNHEY; CDR2 reads SVGAGI. The CDR3 loop is CDSSALLAATRGGETQDL.

At least ten counts were recorded for this clonotype. The CDR3 coding sequence is TGCGCCAGCAGTCCTAGCACAGATACGCAGTATTTT. It yields the protein CASSPSTDTQYF. The chain uses TRBV10-1 and TRBJ2-3, with unresolved D. The germline CDR1 and CDR2 sequences are WNHNN and SYGVQD (reference sequence). The CDR3 loop spans 12 amino acids. The V and J ends lost 5 bases and 0 bases respectively, with 3 bases between them.

For this clonotype: Possible read error: a much larger clone is one base away. This CDR3 is CAWRKSGLYGYTF. The CDR3 nucleotides are TGTGCCTGGAGAAAGAGTGGCCTCTATGGCTACACCTTC. The chain combines TRBV30 with TRBJ1-2; D not certain. Germline loops: CDR1 GTSNPN, CDR2 SVGIG (reference sequence). The CDR3 has 13 residues. Trimming pared 3 bases from V and 4 bases from J, leaving 12 bases between.

The CDR3 DNA reads TGTGCCAGCAGCTTAGATCCTGGCAAGTTCACTGAAGCTTTCTTT. The encoded protein is CASSLDPGKFTEAFF. This chain connects TRBV11-2 to TRBJ1-1; D ambiguous. CDR3 length: 15 amino acids. Trimming stripped 0 bases from V and 4 bases from J, with 12 bases between. Looked up from germline, CDR1 is SGHAT and CDR2 is FQNNGV.

On this clonotype itself: The CDR3 end shows no conserved phenylalanine or tryptophan, and so a read error is likely. It is unclear where the CDR3 begins or ends on the DNA, so no DNA is shown, and the CDR3 is as TCRdb lists it. The chain couples TRBV4-3 to TRBJ2-5. A total of 15 residues make up the CDR3, ends included. Germline V gene sequence: CDR1 LGHNA, CDR2 YSLEER. The CDR3 reads CASSQDHQDVETRYL.

In the case of this clonotype: The junction does not match germline at one end; this may be a read error. The rearrangement links TRBV28 to TRBJ1-5, with a tentative D call TRBD1 (6 bases). CDR1 and CDR2 from the germline V gene are MDHEN and SYDVKM. This CDR3 spans 15 amino acids. The CDR3 loop is CANSSYSGAGQPQHF. For the CDR3, the DNA is TGTGCCAACAGTTCATACTCAGGGGCTGGTCAGCCCCAGCATTTT. The full variable domain, its missing parts supplied by reference TRBV28 and TRBJ1-5, is DVKVTQSSRYLVKRTGEKVFLECVQDMDHENMFWYRQDPGLGLRLIYFSYDVKMKEKGDIPEGYSVSREKKERFSLILESASTNQTSMYLCANSSYSGAGQPQHFGDGTRLSIL.

Notes on this clonotype: At one end, the junction sequence differs from germline, possibly due to a read error. The V and J genes are TRBV6-5 and TRBJ2-5; possible D gene TRBD2, 7 bases. The length of the CDR3 is 14 residues. Germline V gene sequence: CDR1 MNHEY, CDR2 SVGAGI. CDR3 bases: TGTGCCAGCACTCGGACGGGGGGCCAAAAGACCCAGTACTTC. Protein product: CASTRTGGQKTQYF.

This clonotype showed up just once. Just one base apart from a much larger clone, this may be a read error. V gene TRBV11-2 combines with J gene TRBJ2-3; TRBD2 matches 7 bases. This CDR3 is 13 amino acids long. From germline, CDR1 is SGHAT and CDR2 FQNNGV. The CDR3 is CPSSLAGGDTQYF. CDR3 DNA: TGTCCCAGCAGCTTAGCGGGTGGGGATACGCAGTATTTT.

Comment on this clonotype: An end of the junction differs from the germline gene, which may be a read error. The rearrangement uses TRBV4-2 and TRBJ2-7; no clear D gene. Germline V gene lookup returns CDR1 LGHNA and CDR2 YNFKEQ. This CDR3 comprises 14 residues. The CDR3 sequence: CASSQGGEPYEQCF. CDR3 in DNA: TGTGCTAGCAGCCAAGGTGGGGAACCCTACGAGCAGTGCTTC.

Comments on this clonotype: Mismatch with germline at one junction end may stem from a read error. The chain recombines TRBV6-2 or TRBV6-3 with TRBJ2-3; 8 bases match TRBD2. This CDR3 comprises 16 residues. Germline values: CDR1 MNHEY, CDR2 SVGEGT. CDR3 bases: TGTGCCAGCACCTTCGATAGCGGGGTGTACACAGATACGCAATATTTT. Residues: CASTFDSGVYTDTQYF.

This clonotype was seen a single time. The rearrangement links TRBV20-1 to TRBJ1-5; tentatively, D is TRBD1 (5 bases). The CDR3 extends over 14 amino acids. Germline V CDR1 and CDR2: DFQATT, SNEGSKA (reference sequence). Trimming pared 7 bases from V and 6 bases from J, leaving 19 bases between. For the CDR3, the DNA is TGCAGTGTTGGATCCAAGGGGTGGGGTCAGCCCCAGCATTTT. Its translation: CSVGSKGWGQPQHF.

About this clonotype itself: An end of the junction differs from the germline gene, which may be a read error. This rearrangement joins TRBV4-1 to TRBJ2-5, with D perhaps given as TRBD1 or TRBD2 (7 bases each). CDR1 is MGHRA and CDR2 is YSYEKL in the germline V gene. The CDR3 length is 14 residues. The CDR3 here is CACSQGGQVESQYF. The CDR3 DNA follows: TGCGCCTGCAGCCAGGGGGGGCAGGTAGAGTCCCAGTACTTC.

This clonotype is judged medium-sized. DNA for the CDR3: TGTGCCAGCAGTTACGTGGACGGGAACACTGAAGCTTTCTTT. It specifies CASSYVDGNTEAFF. This chain joins TRBV6-2 or TRBV6-3 and TRBJ1-1; D unresolved. The V gene lost 2 bases and the J gene lost 1 base, with 8 bases spanning the gap. The germline V gene has CDR1 MNHEY and CDR2 SVGEGT. CDR3 length equals 14 residues.

A word on this clonotype: The conserved phenylalanine or tryptophan is not found at the CDR3 terminus, so this likely reflects a read error. The DNA of the CDR3 is TGTGCCAGCTGCTTAGATACAGGAACCTACGAGCAGTACTTG. Its translation is CASCLDTGTYEQYL. The chain carries TRBV11-3 and TRBJ2-7; D might be TRBD1 (5 bases). Germline loops: CDR1 SGHNT, CDR2 YENEEA. This CDR3 comprises 14 residues.

To note about this clonotype: A clone one base away is much larger, so this may be a read error. This sequence joins TRBV30 and TRBJ2-1; 9 bases are a match to TRBD2. Per germline, CDR1 GTSNPN and CDR2 SVGIG (reference sequence). The CDR3 length is 14 residues. Trimming removed 7 bases from V and 7 bases from J; junction bases left unmatched: 11. This chain's CDR3 is CASFIAGAVNEQFF. The CDR3 coding sequence is TGTGCCTCATTCATAGCGGGAGCCGTAAATGAGCAGTTCTTC.

The rearrangement uses TRBV9 and TRBJ2-5; TRBD2 agrees at 11 bases. Germline V gives CDR1 SGDLS, CDR2 YYNGEE. The CDR3 contains 16 residues. V trimming: 4 bases; J trimming: 10 bases; junction bases outside the gene matches: 15. CDR3 nucleotides: TGTGCCAGCAGCCAAAGTGTAGCGGGGGGGGCAAGAGACCAGTACTTC. Protein: CASSQSVAGGARDQYF.

V is TRBV6-2 or TRBV6-3 and J is TRBJ2-1; D ambiguous. CDR1 is MNHEY and CDR2 is SVGEGT in the germline V gene. This CDR3 region has 11 residues. The V gene lost 11 bases and the J gene lost 6 bases, with 11 bases spanning the gap. The CDR3 region has the DNA TGTGCCTACAGCCCTGCCAATGAGCAGTTCTTC. Protein product: CAYSPANEQFF.

V usage is TRBV6-2 or TRBV6-3 and J usage is TRBJ2-1, with TRBD2 as a possible D gene (7 bases). V was shortened by 9 bases and J by 8 bases, with 20 bases between the two germline ends. Germline V gene data show CDR1 as MNHEY and CDR2 as SVGEGT. The CDR3 has 14 residues. CDR3 nucleotide sequence: TGTGCCAGGATGGATCCGGGGGGCGAGGATGAGCAGTTCTTC. This codes for CARMDPGGEDEQFF.

Of note for this clonotype: Germline and junction disagree at one end, which may indicate a read error. This chain uses TRBV12-3 or TRBV12-4 with TRBJ1-1; D is perhaps TRBD1 (5 bases). The CDR3 totals 13 residues. CDR3 sequence: CVSSLETGTEAFF. In DNA, the CDR3 is TGTGTCAGCAGTTTGGAAACAGGAACTGAAGCTTTCTTT.

The chain couples TRBV11-2 to TRBJ2-1; 12 nucleotides agree with TRBD2. The germline CDR1 and CDR2 sequences are SGHAT and FQNNGV. This CDR3 comprises 15 residues. V lost 5 bases to trimming and J lost 7 bases; unmatched junction nucleotides: 6. The CDR3 DNA is TGTGCCAGCAGCCTTGGACTAGCGGGACCTAATGAGCAGTTCTTC. Translation: CASSLGLAGPNEQFF.

V gene TRBV6-2 or TRBV6-3 combines with J gene TRBJ1-1; D is ambiguous. The germline V and J ends were trimmed by 6 bases and 0 bases, with 20 bases remaining between them. CDR1 is MNHEY and CDR2 is SVGEGT in the germline V gene. CDR3 length: 17 amino acids. The CDR3 DNA reads as TGTGCCAGCAGGCGCCCCTATGTGGGTGGTTTGAACACTGAAGCTTTCTTT. It is translated as CASRRPYVGGLNTEAFF.

This rearrangement joins TRBV6-1 to TRBJ2-3, with D unresolved. Germline V gene data show CDR1 as MNHNS and CDR2 as SASEGT. CDR3 length: 13 residues. The ends were cut back, 2 bases at V and 7 bases at J, with 10 bases in the middle. The CDR3 DNA follows: TGTGCCAGCAGTGAAACTAACGCGAATACGCAGTATTTT. It specifies CASSETNANTQYF.